This paragraph covers one T cell receptor beta chain sequence. This clone's antigen is unknown. Qualities for individual bases were not recorded, and no much larger clone is one base off. TCRbeta CDR3 regions were amplified from genomic DNA by means of the immunoSEQ Assay, a bias-controlled multiplex PCR. Concerning the study's data processing: Nucleated cell counts per sample were estimated from amplification of reference gene primers within the assay. To quantify the absolute abundance of each unique TCRbeta CDR3 rearrangement, sequence reads were collapsed and filtered. For each sample, productive Simpson clonality was calculated by taking the square root of Simpson's diversity index across productive rearrangements. Imported from immuneACCESS, the table was reduced by TCRdb to in-frame sequences with V and J called. These copies leave out some clones; in studies compared against another copy, an unresolved V gene accounts for under half, and the cause of the remainder is not known. V and J calls and clone size are those listed in that table; D and trimming were worked out from the DNA. The table for this sample lists some 10,000 clones; roughly 90% of them were counted only once. The leading ten clones occupy about 9.5% of the sample.

The data belong to a study of blood T cell repertoires in COVID-19 (dated by TCRdb to 2018 to 2021). Broadly, across the study: Collaborator samples came from the United States, Italy and Spain and covered acute and convalescent phases of COVID-19. HLA class I and class II types, where available, came from metadata supplied by the sample provider rather than from assay-based typing. The repertoires were released in a freely available public database intended as a resource for research on the immune response to SARS-CoV-2. Sample metadata almost always included a de-identified subject ID, COVID-19 status, age in years and sex. Subjects who had been exposed to COVID-19, were actively infected with it, or had recovered from it provided the deeply sampled blood TCRbeta repertoires that made up the dataset. Samples were obtained from the ongoing ImmuneRACE study (first 160 participants) and from about 1,300 subjects provided by 6 global collaborators. The prospective study material was composed of cDNA or gDNA derived from T cells, B-cell-depleted T cells, or PBMCs. Overall study results and their limits: The amount of clinical and demographic metadata varied by source and participant and was provided uncurated.

Its CDR3 holds 16 amino acids, cysteine through phenylalanine. The CDR3 DNA has 48 bases and is translated from base 1. The CDR1 and CDR2 encoded by the germline V gene (reference sequence) are MNHEY and SMNVEV. V is cut by 5 bases and J by 2 bases, and the space between the germline ends is 18 bases. Collaborating institutions collected whole blood in K2EDTA tubes following their own protocols. For TCRbeta analysis, collaborators shipped samples in one of three forms: frozen whole blood, isolated PBMCs, or DNA extracted from either of those sample types. The TCR originated in a human donor in a cohort sampled during active COVID-19. Sequenced input: peripheral blood. This chain is built from TRBV27 and TRBJ1-1; TRBD1 is a possible D gene, resting on 6 matching bases. The encoded CDR3 is CASSLRGGGRNTEAFF. The nucleotide sequence is given as TGTGCCAGCAGTCTTCGTGGCGGGGGCCGCAACACTGAAGCTTTCTTT.